This T cell receptor (beta chain) was recorded in a study of technical replicates of blood from several donors. Produced via immunoSEQ multiplex PCR; TCRdb's table is partial and in-frame only. The sample lists around 89,000 clones, approximately 94% occurring once. The material sequenced was T cells isolated from PBMCs. This TCR was recovered from a human donor in good health.

The CDR3 loop reads CASSTQSGYEQYF. The CDR3 bases are TGTGCCAGTAGTACGCAGTCGGGATACGAGCAGTACTTC. J is TRBJ2-7 and V is TRBV19, with a tentative D call TRBD2 (5 bases). Germline V gene sequence: CDR1 LNHDA, CDR2 SQIVND (reference sequence). The CDR3 runs to 13 residues. V lost 4 bases and J 4 bases, leaving 11 bases between the germline ends.